This passage covers 12 T cell receptor beta chains from one sample sequenced in a study of blood T cell repertoires in COVID-19 (dated by TCRdb to 2020 to 2022). Library method: the immunoSEQ multiplex PCR assay. TCRdb stores this immuneACCESS table with in-frame sequences only. Part of the clones is absent; in the studies checked, under half of the shortfall reflects unresolved V genes, and no reason is known for the rest. Within this sample are 150,000 to 200,000 clones, with around 80% of them counted one time only. In total, the top ten clones hold roughly 9% of the sample. The sequenced sample was peripheral blood. Source of these receptors: a woman aged 70-85 years with acute or convalescent COVID-19.

This chain uses TRBV28 with TRBJ1-6, with 7 bases lining up with TRBD1. This CDR3 region has 15 residues. The V gene end was trimmed by 8 bases and the J gene end by 6 bases; junction bases not matched to a gene: 10. Germline-derived CDR1 and CDR2 are MDHEN and SYDVKM. CDR3 residues: CASSPRTGLNSPLHF. The DNA for the CDR3 is TGTGCCAGCTCGCCGCGGACAGGCCTTAATTCACCCCTCCACTTT.

This chain joins TRBV11-2 and TRBJ1-1, with TRBD1 as a possible D gene (5 bases). The CDR3 consists of 15 residues. V gave up 0 bases and J gave up 2 bases, with 10 bases separating them. Germline CDR1 SGHAT, CDR2 FQNNGV. The CDR3 DNA sequence: TGTGCCAGCAGCTTAGAAAGGGGATTCAACACTGAAGCTTTCTTT. Amino acid sequence: CASSLERGFNTEAFF. Together with reference TRBV11-2 and TRBJ1-1, the CDR3 gives the full variable domain: EAGVAQSPRYKIIEKRQSVAFWCNPISGHATLYWYQQILGQGPKLLIQFQNNGVVDDSQLPKDRFSAERLKGVDSTLKIQPAKLEDSAVYLCASSLERGFNTEAFFGQGTRLTVV.

CDR3 residues: CASSLQGARGNTIYF. The DNA for the CDR3 is TGTGCCAGCAGTCTACAGGGGGCAAGAGGAAACACCATATATTTT. The V call is TRBV7-6, the J call TRBJ1-3; 9 nucleotides agree with TRBD1. The V gene's germline CDR1 is SGHVS and CDR2 FNYEAQ. This CDR3 is 15 amino acids long. The junction had 7 bases not matched to a gene; V was cut back by 6 bases and J by 4 bases.

V is TRBV10-3 and J is TRBJ2-7; 11 bases align to TRBD1. Trimming removed 6 bases from V and 3 bases from J; junction bases left unmatched: 4. The CDR3 length is 14 residues. Germline V gene sequence: CDR1 ENHRY, CDR2 SYGVKD. The CDR3 reads CAIRPGQGGYEQYF. The CDR3 nucleotides are TGTGCCATCAGACCGGGACAGGGGGGCTACGAGCAGTACTTC.

This chain links TRBV30 with TRBJ2-7; D perhaps matches TRBD2 (5 bases). The CDR3 sequence is 12 residues long. V lost 0 bases, J lost 3 bases, and 6 bases lay in between. CDR1 is GTSNPN, CDR2 SVGIG, per germline (reference sequence). This CDR3 reads CAWSVLGYEQYF. CDR3 sequence (DNA): TGTGCCTGGAGTGTACTAGGCTACGAGCAGTACTTC.

In DNA, the CDR3 is TGTGCCAGCAGCCCGCCGGGACAGATCTATGGCTACACCTTC. Amino acids: CASSPPGQIYGYTF. The J gene is TRBJ1-2, the V gene TRBV7-2; 7 bases line up with TRBD1. With 5 bases clipped from V and 4 bases from J, the junction kept 7 bases outside the gene matches. CDR3 length equals 14 residues. Germline loops: CDR1 SGHTA, CDR2 FQGNSA.

The chain couples TRBV30 to TRBJ1-1; D ambiguous. The germline V gene has CDR1 GTSNPN and CDR2 SVGIG (reference sequence). The CDR3 has 13 amino acids. V lost 2 bases to trimming and J lost 2 bases, with 9 bases between them. CDR3 in amino acids: CAWSPHSNTEAFF. The CDR3, as DNA: TGTGCCTGGAGTCCGCACAGTAACACTGAAGCTTTCTTT. Based on the CDR3 plus reference TRBV30 and TRBJ1-1, the full variable domain is SQTIHQWPATLVQPVGSPLSLECTVEGTSNPNLYWYRQAAGRGLQLLFYSVGIGQISSEVPQNLSASRPQDRQFILSSKKLLLSDSGFYLCAWSPHSNTEAFFGQGTRLTVV.

The rearrangement links TRBV3-1 (or the pseudogene TRBV3-2) to TRBJ2-1, with 9 positions matching TRBD1. The V and J ends lost 0 bases and 9 bases, in that order; junction bases with no gene match: 12. The CDR3 is made up of 17 amino acids. Germline CDR1 reads LGHDT; CDR2 reads YNNKEL (reference sequence). The CDR3 region is CASSQDLTGQGTSEQFF. The CDR3 nucleotides are TGTGCCAGCAGCCAAGATTTAACGGGACAGGGTACTAGTGAGCAGTTCTTC.

This clone was observed a handful of times. V and J are TRBV5-1 and TRBJ1-6; perhaps TRBD1 as D (6 bases). V was pared by 0 bases and J by 0 bases, with 10 bases between. This CDR3 spans 17 amino acids. From germline, CDR1 is SGHRS and CDR2 YFSETQ. CDR3 loop: CASSLGDKSSYNSPLHF. Written as DNA, the CDR3 is TGCGCCAGCAGCTTGGGGGACAAGAGCTCCTATAATTCACCCCTCCACTTT. Full variable domain (missing parts from reference TRBV5-1 and TRBJ1-6): KAGVTQTPRYLIKTRGQQVTLSCSPISGHRSVSWYQQTPGQGLQFLFEYFSETQRNKGNFPGRFSGRQFSNSRSEMNVSTLELGDSALYLCASSLGDKSSYNSPLHFGNGTRLTVT.

J is TRBJ1-3 and V is TRBV5-3; 9 positions agree with TRBD1. TRBV5-3 is known as an ORF, though its function is uncertain. The CDR3 consists of 17 residues. With 0 bases clipped from V and 0 bases from J, the junction kept 4 bases outside the gene matches. The CDR3 DNA is TGTGCCAGAAGCTTGGGGACAGGGGCCCTCTCTGGAAACACCATATATTTT. Translated: CARSLGTGALSGNTIYF.

CDR3 loop: CASQTSPKTGELFF. The CDR3 region has the DNA TGTGCCAGTCAGACTAGCCCTAAGACCGGGGAGCTGTTTTTT. The chain couples TRBV2 to TRBJ2-2, with 7 bases aligning to TRBD2. V gave up 9 bases and J gave up 5 bases; unmatched junction bases: 9. Looked up from germline, CDR1 is SNHLY and CDR2 is FYNNEI. The CDR3 has 14 residues.

The chain carries TRBV28 and TRBJ1-5; 8 bases are a match to TRBD1. CDR3 length: 14 amino acids. The V segment lost 6 bases and the J segment 7 bases; nucleotides outside the gene matches: 8. Germline V gives CDR1 MDHEN, CDR2 SYDVKM. The CDR3 sequence: CASRTDRGNQPQHF. The CDR3 DNA is TGTGCCAGCAGGACAGACAGGGGAAACCAGCCCCAGCATTTT.